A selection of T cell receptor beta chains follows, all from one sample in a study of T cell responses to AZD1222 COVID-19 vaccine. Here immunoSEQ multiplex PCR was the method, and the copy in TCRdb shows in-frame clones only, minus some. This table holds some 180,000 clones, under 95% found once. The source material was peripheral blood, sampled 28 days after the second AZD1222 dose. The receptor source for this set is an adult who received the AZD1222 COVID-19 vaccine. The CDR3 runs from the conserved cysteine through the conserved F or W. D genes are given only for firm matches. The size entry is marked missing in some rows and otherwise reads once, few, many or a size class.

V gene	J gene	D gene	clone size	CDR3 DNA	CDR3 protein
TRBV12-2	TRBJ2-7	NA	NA	TGTGCAAGTCGCCCGCCCGACCTATTATGGCTAGCGGGAGATCGGTACGAGCAGTACTTC	CASRPPDLLWLAGDRYEQYF
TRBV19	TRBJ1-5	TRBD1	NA	TGTGCCAGTAGCCGACCTGTGGGCGTGACAGGGTACAATCAGCCCCAGCATTTT	CASSRPVGVTGYNQPQHF
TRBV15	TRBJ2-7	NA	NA	TGTGCCATCAGCAGTATTTCACAGAGCTACGAGCAGTACTTC	CAISSISQSYEQYF
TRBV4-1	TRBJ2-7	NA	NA	TGCGCCACAAAAAGGGGGGTCCCGGGCAACGAGCAGTACTTC	CATKRGVPGNEQYF
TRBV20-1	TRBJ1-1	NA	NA	TGCAGTGGGCGGGGAGGTACTGAAGCTTTCTTT	CSGRGGTEAFF
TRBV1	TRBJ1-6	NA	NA	TGCACCAGCAGCCAAGGGGTAAGCCTCATGTTTTCTATAATGGATTCACCCCTCCACTTT	CTSSQGVSLMFSIMDSPLHF
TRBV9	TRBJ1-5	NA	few	TGTGCCAGCAGCGTAGGGACAGAGCCCGGGCCCCAGCATTTT	CASSVGTEPGPQHF
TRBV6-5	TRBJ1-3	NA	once	TGTGCCAGCAGTTGGACGGAGGGAAACACCATATATTTT	CASSWTEGNTIYF
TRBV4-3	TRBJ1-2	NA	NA	TGCGCCAGCAGCCAAGAGGCGCACAGCTTCTATGGCTACACCTTC	CASSQEAHSFYGYTF
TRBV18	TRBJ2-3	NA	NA	TGTGCCAGCTCCCCCGGGATGGGAAGCACAGATACGCAGTATTTT	CASSPGMGSTDTQYF
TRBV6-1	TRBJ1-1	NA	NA	TGTGCCAGCAGTGAAGACAGGGTCTTCACTGAAGCTTTCTTT	CASSEDRVFTEAFF
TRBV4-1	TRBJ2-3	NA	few	TGCGCCAGCAGCCAAGATACTCCGGGTCCACTCTTCACAGATACGCAGTATTTT	CASSQDTPGPLFTDTQYF
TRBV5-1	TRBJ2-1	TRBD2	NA	TGCGCCAGCAGCGCCGGGGAGGGTCGCTCCTACAATGAGCAGTTCTTC	CASSAGEGRSYNEQFF
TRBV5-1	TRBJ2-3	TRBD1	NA	TGCGCCAGCAGCCCCCGGGACAGGGGCCGTTCTAGCACAGATACGCAGTATTTT	CASSPRDRGRSSTDTQYF
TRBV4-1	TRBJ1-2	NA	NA	TGCGCCAGCAGCCAACCTTACGCTAACTATGGCTACACCTTC	CASSQPYANYGYTF
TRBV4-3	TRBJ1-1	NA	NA	TGCGCCAGCAGCCAAGTGGGCCGGGGGAACCAGGTTTTTGGCACTGAAGCTTTCTTT	CASSQVGRGNQVFGTEAFF
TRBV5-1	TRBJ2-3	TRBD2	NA	TGCGCCAGCAGTTCGCGACTAGCGGGGAATACAGATACGCAGTATTTT	CASSSRLAGNTDTQYF
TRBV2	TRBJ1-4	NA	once	TGTGCCAGCATCGAGGGGGGTCCTACTAATGAAAAACTGTTTTTT	CASIEGGPTNEKLFF
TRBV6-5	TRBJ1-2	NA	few	TGTGCCAGCAGTTACTCGCCAGGAGCTAACTATGGCTACACCTTC	CASSYSPGANYGYTF
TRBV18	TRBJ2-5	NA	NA	TGTGCCAGCTCACCACCGGCCTCAACCAGGGAGACCCAGTACTTC	CASSPPASTRETQYF
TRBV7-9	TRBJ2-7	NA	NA	TGTGCCAGCACCGCAGGGTACAAATCCTACGAGCAGTACTTC	CASTAGYKSYEQYF
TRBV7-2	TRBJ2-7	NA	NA	TGTGCCAGCAGCTCGCCCCGGGACGTCTCCTACGAGCAGTACTTC	CASSSPRDVSYEQYF
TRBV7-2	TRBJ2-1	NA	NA	TGTGCCAGCAGTCGCCCCATGGGGTCCTGGAATGAGCAGTTCTTC	CASSRPMGSWNEQFF
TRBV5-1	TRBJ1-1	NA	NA	TGCGCCAGCAGCCTCTGGGGGAACATGAACACTGAAGCTTTCTTT	CASSLWGNMNTEAFF
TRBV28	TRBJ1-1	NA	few	TGTGCCAGCAGTTTATTCAACACTGAAGCTTTCTTT	CASSLFNTEAFF
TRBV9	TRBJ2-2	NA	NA	TGTGCCAGCAGCGTAGATCAGGGGATAACGAACACCGGGGAGCTGTTTTTT	CASSVDQGITNTGELFF
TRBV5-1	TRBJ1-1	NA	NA	TGCGCCAGCAGCTCCCAGGGAAGAACTGAAGCTTTCTTT	CASSSQGRTEAFF
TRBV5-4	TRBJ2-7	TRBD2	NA	TGTGCCAGCAGGGAAGCCGGGACTAGACTTAGGGAGCAGTACTTC	CASREAGTRLREQYF
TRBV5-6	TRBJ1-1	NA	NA	TGTGCCAGCAGCTTGGGGCAGGGGATGATGAACACTGAAGCTTTCTTT	CASSLGQGMMNTEAFF
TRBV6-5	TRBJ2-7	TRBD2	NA	TGTGCCAGCAGTTATGAGTTCGGCGGGAGAGACGAGCAGTACTTC	CASSYEFGGRDEQYF
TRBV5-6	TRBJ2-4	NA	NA	TGTGCCAGCAGCTTGGCAGGTGGTCTTCAGTACTTC	CASSLAGGLQYF
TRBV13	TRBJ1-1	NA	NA	TGTGCCAGCAGCCCCGGGAACACTGAAGCTTTCTTT	CASSPGNTEAFF
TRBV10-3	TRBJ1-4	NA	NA	TGTGCCATCAGTGAGGGGCCGAGCCGGGATGAAAAACTGTTTTTT	CAISEGPSRDEKLFF
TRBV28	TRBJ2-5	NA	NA	TGTGCCAGCAGTTTCGCCTCCTCAACCCAGTACTTC	CASSFASSTQYF
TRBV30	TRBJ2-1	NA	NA	TGTGCCTGGGGCTGGGCTAATGAGCAGTTCTTC	CAWGWANEQFF
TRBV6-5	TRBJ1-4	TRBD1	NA	TGTGCCAGCAGGAGGGGGCCGGACGGTGAAAAACTGTTTTTT	CASRRGPDGEKLFF
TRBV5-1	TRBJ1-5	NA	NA	TGCGCCAGCAGCTTGGCGGGCTCCGGGCCCCAGCATTTT	CASSLAGSGPQHF
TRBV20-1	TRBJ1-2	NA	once	TGCAGTGCTAGTATCGCACAGGGCCCTGGCTACACCTTC	CSASIAQGPGYTF
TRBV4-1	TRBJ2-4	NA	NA	TGCGCCAGCAGCCAACAAAGGACTCTGAGCAGCCCGAGAGGCATTCAGTACTTC	CASSQQRTLSSPRGIQYF
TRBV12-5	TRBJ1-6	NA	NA	TGTGCTAGTGGTCTGCTTAATTCACCCCTCCACTTT	CASGLLNSPLHF
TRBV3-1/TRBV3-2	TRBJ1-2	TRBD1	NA	TGTGCCAGCAGCCAAGGACAGGGGGCGGTCGCCTATGGCTACACCTTC	CASSQGQGAVAYGYTF
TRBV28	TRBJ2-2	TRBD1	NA	TGTGCCAGCAGTTTTGGGGACAGGCTGACCGGGGAGCTGTTTTTT	CASSFGDRLTGELFF
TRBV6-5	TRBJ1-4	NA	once	TGTGCCAGCACCAGATGGGCGGCCCCCAATGAAAAACTGTTTTTT	CASTRWAAPNEKLFF
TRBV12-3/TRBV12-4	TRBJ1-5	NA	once	TGTGCCAGCAGCCGGGAGGGGTATCAGCCCCAGCATTTT	CASSREGYQPQHF
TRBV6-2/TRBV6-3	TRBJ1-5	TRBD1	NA	TGTGCCAGCAGTTACGACAGGGAATATCAGCCCCAGCATTTT	CASSYDREYQPQHF
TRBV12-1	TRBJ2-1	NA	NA	TGTGCCAGCAGCTCGATGATCCATAGGCGGGGGACGTACAATGAGCAGTTCTTC	CASSSMIHRRGTYNEQFF
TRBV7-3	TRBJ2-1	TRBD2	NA	TGTGCCAGCAGCTTAAGGCGGGGGGTGAACAATGAGCAGTTCTTC	CASSLRRGVNNEQFF
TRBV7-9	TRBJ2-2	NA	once	TGTGCCAGCAGAAAGGGGACTGCGAACACCGGGGAGCTGTTTTTT	CASRKGTANTGELFF
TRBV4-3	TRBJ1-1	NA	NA	TGCGCCAGCAGCCAAGATGTCCGGAACACTGAAGCTTTCTTT	CASSQDVRNTEAFF
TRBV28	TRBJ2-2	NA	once	TGTGCCAGCAGTATCTTTGAGGGGTTCACCGGGGAGCTGTTTTTT	CASSIFEGFTGELFF
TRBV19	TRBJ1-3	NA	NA	TGTGCCAGTAGTAGTGTAAGGGGCCACTCTGGAAACACCATATATTTT	CASSSVRGHSGNTIYF
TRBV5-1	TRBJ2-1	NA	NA	TGCGCCAGCAGCCGAGACACAGGGAACCCGACCTACAATGAGCAGTTCTTC	CASSRDTGNPTYNEQFF
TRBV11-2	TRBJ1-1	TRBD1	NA	TGTGCCAGCAGCTTAGGGGGGACCGGGACAGTGAACACTGAAGCTTTCTTT	CASSLGGTGTVNTEAFF
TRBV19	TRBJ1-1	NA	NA	TGTGCCAGTAGTATAGTTGGGTCAGAGAACACTGAAGCTTTCTTT	CASSIVGSENTEAFF
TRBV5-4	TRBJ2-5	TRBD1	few	TGTGCCAGCACGGACAGGCGGGCGACCCAAGAGACCCAGTACTTC	CASTDRRATQETQYF
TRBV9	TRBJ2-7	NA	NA	TGTGCCAGCAGCACACACCCAGAACCACACGAGCAGTACTTC	CASSTHPEPHEQYF
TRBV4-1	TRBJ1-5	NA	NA	TGCGCCAGCAGCCAAGTAGGTAGGCTTCGAGGCAATCAGCCCCAGCATTTT	CASSQVGRLRGNQPQHF